This T cell receptor (beta chain) stems from a study of T cell responses to AZD1222 COVID-19 vaccine. Repertoires were generated with immunoSEQ multiplex PCR, while TCRdb's copy carries only in-frame clones and drops some. The sample contains roughly 77,000 clones, 92% of which appear only once. This CDR3 has 15 amino acids. Germline V lookup: CDR1 SGHNT, CDR2 YYREEE (reference sequence). The V end was cut by 0 bases, the J end by 7 bases, with 17 bases between. Sequencing was performed on peripheral blood, taken 28 days after the second AZD1222 dose. The TCR sequence derives from an adult who received the AZD1222 COVID-19 vaccine. The J gene is TRBJ2-7, the V gene TRBV5-4; D is perhaps TRBD1 or TRBD2 (5 bases each). The CDR3 nucleotides are TGTGCCAGCAGCTTGGTAAGGGGCGGAGGCGGGGAGCAGTACTTC. It specifies CASSLVRGGGGEQYF. The whole variable domain, filled in from reference TRBV5-4 and TRBJ2-7, reads ETGVTQSPTHLIKTRGQQVTLRCSSQSGHNTVSWYQQALGQGPQFIFQYYREEENGRGNFPPRFSGLQFPNYSSELNVNALELDDSALYLCASSLVRGGGGEQYFGPGTRLTVT.